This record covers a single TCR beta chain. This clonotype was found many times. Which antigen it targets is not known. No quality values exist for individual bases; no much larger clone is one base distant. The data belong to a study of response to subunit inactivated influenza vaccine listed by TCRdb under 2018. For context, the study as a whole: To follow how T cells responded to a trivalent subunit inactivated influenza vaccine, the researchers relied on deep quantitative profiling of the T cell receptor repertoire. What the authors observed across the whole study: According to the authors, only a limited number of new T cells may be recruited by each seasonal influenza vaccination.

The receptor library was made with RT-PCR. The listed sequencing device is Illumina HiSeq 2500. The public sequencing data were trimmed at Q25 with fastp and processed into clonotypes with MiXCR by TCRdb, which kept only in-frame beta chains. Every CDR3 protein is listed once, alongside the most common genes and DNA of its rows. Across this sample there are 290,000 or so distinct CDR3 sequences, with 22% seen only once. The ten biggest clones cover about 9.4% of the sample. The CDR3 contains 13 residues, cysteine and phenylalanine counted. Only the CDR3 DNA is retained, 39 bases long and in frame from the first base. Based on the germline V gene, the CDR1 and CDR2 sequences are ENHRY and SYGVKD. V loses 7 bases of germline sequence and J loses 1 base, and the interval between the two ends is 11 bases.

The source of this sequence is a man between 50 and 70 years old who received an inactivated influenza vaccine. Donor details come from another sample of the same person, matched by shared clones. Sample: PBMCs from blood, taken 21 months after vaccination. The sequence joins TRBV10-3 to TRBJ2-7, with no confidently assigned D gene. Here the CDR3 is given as CAIMQPSSYEQYF. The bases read TGTGCCATCATGCAGCCCTCATCCTACGAGCAGTACTTC.